This entry lists 15 T cell receptor beta chains sequenced from one sample in a study of T-cell memory formation after mild COVID-19. Using its own MiXCR run on the 5' RACE reads, TCRdb lists one record per CDR3 protein. The sample lists a few hundred thousand distinct CDR3 sequences, more than 20% occurring once. The sample taken for sequencing was PBMCs or a T cell subset sorted from them (not recorded which). The receptors derive from an adult woman who had mild COVID-19 (a few samples of this study predate the infection). Cell type and time point are not known.

This clonotype appeared many times. J is TRBJ2-7 and V is TRBV7-9, with a weak D call TRBD2 (5 bases). The CDR3 has 13 amino acids. Germline assignment: CDR1 SEHNR and CDR2 FQNEAQ (reference sequence). The ends were cut back, 1 base at V and 5 bases at J, with 9 bases in the middle. CDR3 loop: CASSLVAGDEQYF. The CDR3 region has the DNA TGTGCCAGCAGCTTAGTCGCCGGGGACGAGCAGTACTTC.

This clonotype was counted only a few times. The chain employs TRBV24-1 and TRBJ2-3, with a possible D match to TRBD2 (5 bases). The V end lost 9 bases, the J end lost 2 bases, and 8 bases lay between the germline ends. Germline-derived CDR1 and CDR2 are KGHDR and SFDVKD. The CDR3 is made up of 12 amino acids. The CDR3 loop reads CATEGHTDTQYF. The CDR3 region has the DNA TGTGCCACCGAGGGTCACACAGATACGCAGTATTTT.

There are a few counts of this clonotype. The V call is TRBV10-3, the J call TRBJ2-5; D not resolved. The CDR3 runs 13 residues. Trimming took 6 bases from V and 1 from J, leaving 9 bases between them. Germline values: CDR1 ENHRY, CDR2 SYGVKD. In nucleotides, the CDR3 is TGTGCCATCAGCCCCCCCACCCAAGAGACCCAGTACTTC. This codes for CAISPPTQETQYF.

The chain employs TRBV5-4 and TRBJ2-7; D is unresolved. V dropped 1 base and J dropped 0 bases, with 5 bases sitting between them. The CDR3 spans 13 residues. Looked up from germline, CDR1 is SGHNT and CDR2 is YYREEE (reference sequence). As DNA, the CDR3 is TGTGCCAGCAGCTTGCCATACTCCTACGAGCAGTACTTC. It encodes CASSLPYSYEQYF. Together with reference TRBV5-4 and TRBJ2-7, the CDR3 gives the full variable domain: ETGVTQSPTHLIKTRGQQVTLRCSSQSGHNTVSWYQQALGQGPQFIFQYYREEENGRGNFPPRFSGLQFPNYSSELNVNALELDDSALYLCASSLPYSYEQYFGPGTRLTVT.

This chain uses TRBV5-1 with TRBJ2-3; no clear D. In germline, CDR1 is SGHRS, CDR2 YFSETQ. V gave up 0 bases and J gave up 2 bases, with 7 bases separating them. CDR3 size: 14 residues. Here the CDR3 DNA reads TGCGCCAGCAGCTTGGAGGGTGACACAGATACGCAGTATTTT. It codes for CASSLEGDTDTQYF.

The chain employs TRBV3-1 and TRBJ2-7; 9 bases are a match to TRBD2. V was pared by 3 bases and J by 1 base, with 7 bases of the junction left unmatched. This CDR3 comprises 16 residues. The V gene's germline CDR1 is LGHDT and CDR2 YNNKEL (reference sequence). CDR3 in amino acids: CASSHISGRGSYEQYF. As DNA, the CDR3 is TGTGCCAGCAGCCATATTAGCGGGAGAGGATCCTACGAGCAGTACTTC.

This clonotype is labeled as medium-sized. V and J are TRBV7-9 and TRBJ2-7, with D hard to call. From germline, CDR1 is SEHNR and CDR2 FQNEAQ (reference sequence). The CDR3 loop spans 16 amino acids. Trimming cost V 4 bases and J 3 bases, with 19 bases left between them. CDR3 sequence: CASSSGLTGTRYEQYF. In nucleotides, the CDR3 is TGTGCCAGCAGCTCGGGTTTGACTGGCACCCGCTACGAGCAGTACTTC.

This chain uses TRBV18 with TRBJ1-4; TRBD1 matches at 9 bases. CDR1 is KGHSH, CDR2 LQKENI, per germline. The CDR3 spans 15 residues. The V and J ends lost 4 bases and 7 bases, in that order; junction bases with no gene match: 7. The CDR3 is CASSQQGALGEKLFF. In nucleotides, the CDR3 is TGTGCCAGCTCACAACAGGGGGCCTTGGGTGAAAAACTGTTTTTT.

The chain employs TRBV20-1 and TRBJ1-4; 7 bases match TRBD1. V gave up 4 bases and J gave up 8 bases; unmatched junction bases: 10. This CDR3 is built from 14 residues. CDR1 and CDR2 from the germline V gene are DFQATT and SNEGSKA (reference sequence). DNA of the CDR3: TGCAGTGCTACCTCGGGGGGACAGACAGAAAAACTGTTTTTT. Translated: CSATSGGQTEKLFF.

Only a few counts were recorded for this clonotype. CDR3 protein: CASSQEAGTPQETQYF. The DNA for the CDR3 is TGCGCCAGCAGCCAAGAGGCGGGGACACCTCAAGAGACCCAGTACTTC. V is TRBV4-1 and J is TRBJ2-5, with D perhaps given as TRBD1 or TRBD2 (6 bases each). This CDR3 comprises 16 residues. Trimming shortened V by 0 bases and J by 2 bases, and 13 bases separated the two germline ends. Germline CDR1 and CDR2: MGHRA and YSYEKL.

The V and J genes are TRBV12-3 or TRBV12-4 and TRBJ2-3; D is possibly TRBD1 (5 bases). The CDR3 sequence is 15 residues long. V lost 4 bases, J lost 0 bases, and 11 bases lay in between. Here the CDR3 DNA reads TGTGCCAGCAGTTCCCCGACAGCGAGCACAGATACGCAGTATTTT. As protein: CASSSPTASTDTQYF.

This clonotype was counted many times. CDR3 sequence (DNA): TGTGCCAGCAGCCCGATACGCAACACTGAAGCTTTCTTT. This translates into CASSPIRNTEAFF. The chain couples TRBV7-9 to TRBJ1-1, with D hard to call. There are 13 residues in the CDR3. Germline CDR1 SEHNR, CDR2 FQNEAQ (reference sequence). The V and J ends lost 5 bases and 2 bases respectively, with 9 bases between them.

This clonotype was observed a single time. The chain recombines TRBV24-1 with TRBJ2-1; D not resolved. The CDR3 sequence is 14 residues long. Germline-derived CDR1 and CDR2 are KGHDR and SFDVKD. With 7 bases removed from V and 4 bases from J, the gap between germline ends came to 13 bases. CDR3 protein: CATSRKMGYNEQFF. The CDR3 coding sequence is TGTGCCACCAGCAGGAAGATGGGATACAATGAGCAGTTCTTC.

This clonotype was picked up a small number of times. The rearrangement links TRBV25-1 to TRBJ2-3, with 11 bases aligning to TRBD2. Germline V gives CDR1 MGHDK, CDR2 SYGVNS. The CDR3 length is 18 residues. Germline trimming cut 1 base from V and 2 bases from J; bases unmatched to any gene: 8. CDR3 residues: CASSESSGRLSFTDTQYF. The CDR3 DNA is TGTGCCAGCAGTGAATCTAGCGGGAGGCTGTCTTTCACAGATACGCAGTATTTT. Full variable domain (remainder filled in from reference TRBV25-1 and TRBJ2-3): EADIYQTPRYLVIGTGKKITLECSQTMGHDKMYWYQQDPGMELHLIHYSYGVNSTEKGDLSSESTVSRIRTEHFPLTLESARPSHTSQYLCASSESSGRLSFTDTQYFGPGTRLTVL.

The chain couples TRBV20-1 to TRBJ1-2; 10 nucleotides line up with TRBD1. Germline V gene sequence: CDR1 DFQATT, CDR2 SNEGSKA (reference sequence). CDR3 length: 15 residues. Losses at the gene ends were 6 bases for V and 4 bases for J; bases not matched to a gene: 11. CDR3 coding DNA: TGCAGTGCCATGACAGGGGGCGCCGTTGGCTATGGCTACACCTTC. It codes for CSAMTGGAVGYGYTF.